A single T cell receptor beta chain is shown here with its context. This entry is derived from a study of shared clonotypes between healthy human individuals. Deep-level settings were used for running the assay. Repertoires were generated with immunoSEQ multiplex PCR, while TCRdb's copy carries only in-frame clones and drops some. The data show nearly 2 million clones, with about 95% seen just once and less than 1.5% held by the top ten. This CDR3 is 14 amino acids long. V gave up 4 bases and J gave up 6 bases, with 15 bases separating them. From germline, CDR1 is SEHNR and CDR2 FQNEAQ (reference sequence). Only CD45RO-negative cells positively selected for CCR7 counted as naive CD8 cells, so terminally differentiated effector memory CD45RA+ cells were excluded.

The sequence came from a man in his late teens or twenties in good health. Material: naive CD8+ T cells sorted from blood. V is TRBV7-9 and J is TRBJ1-1; D uncertain. CDR3 nucleotide sequence: TGTGCCAGCAGCTCGGACGAGGCGGACCCTGAAGCTTTCTTT. Residues: CASSSDEADPEAFF.